This T cell receptor (beta chain) derives from a study of T cell responses to AZD1222 COVID-19 vaccine. Study-level points and caveats: White British donors predominated, females outnumbered males, and clonal diversity was possibly underestimated. Every sample of the repertoires postdated the peak T cell response.

Concerning this clone itself: Its antigen remains unidentified.

The CDR3 consists of 15 residues. The J segment lost 4 bases and the V segment lost 3 bases, leaving 9 bases of the junction unmatched. Germline CDR1 SGHRS, CDR2 YFSETQ. Libraries were prepared by immunoSEQ multiplex PCR; TCRdb keeps only in-frame clonotypes and omits some of them. Of approximately 28,000 clones in the sample, about 93% were seen once. This TCR was sampled from an adult in good health. The specimen comprised peripheral blood, sampled on day 0 of AZD1222 vaccination. This chain connects TRBV5-1 to TRBJ1-1; 7 nucleotides match TRBD1. The CDR3 DNA follows: TGCGCCAGCAGCTGGAGACAGGGAACGGGCACTGAAGCTTTCTTT. Protein product: CASSWRQGTGTEAFF.